One sample yielded the 6 T cell receptor beta chains listed below, sequenced in a study of cytomegalovirus exposure and HLA in healthy donors. PCR employed 60 Vbeta and 13 Jbeta primers. Sequenced by immunoSEQ multiplex PCR; TCRdb stores in-frame clones only, minus some. The sample lists 95,000 to 110,000 clones, roughly 78% seen once, with approximately 1.7% in the top ten. Sequenced material: PBMCs. Receptors were obtained from a woman aged 40 to 55 in good health and CMV-seronegative.

The chain couples TRBV4-3 to TRBJ2-2, with unresolved D. Trimming removed 0 bases at V and 5 bases at J, with 13 bases between. Germline V CDR1 and CDR2: LGHNA, YSLEER. The CDR3 has 16 amino acids. The CDR3 spells CASSQDSLVSTGELFF. The CDR3 DNA sequence: TGCGCCAGCAGCCAAGACAGTCTAGTCTCGACCGGGGAGCTGTTTTTT.

The chain uses TRBV29-1 and TRBJ1-2, with D perhaps TRBD1 (6 bases). Trimming left V 4 bases short and J 8 bases short, with 17 bases between. Germline lookup yields CDR1 SQVTM and CDR2 ANQGSEA. This CDR3 contains 13 residues. The CDR3 sequence: CSVAVQGVGGYTF. The CDR3 DNA follows: TGCAGCGTTGCAGTACAGGGAGTGGGGGGCTACACCTTC.

J is TRBJ1-2 and V is TRBV7-8; D call uncertain. This CDR3 region has 12 residues. Germline V gives CDR1 SGHVS, CDR2 FQNEAQ. V lost 4 bases, J lost 14 bases, and 17 bases lay in between. The CDR3 protein is CASSSSGKMGTF. DNA of the CDR3: TGTGCCAGCAGCTCTTCGGGGAAAATGGGAACCTTC.

A note on this clone: The same CDR3 arises from other DNA sequences in this sample as well. V and J are TRBV29-1 and TRBJ1-1; maybe TRBD1 (6 bases). This CDR3 spans 12 amino acids. Trimming cost V 6 bases and J 4 bases, with 12 bases left between them. Germline CDR1 is SQVTM and CDR2 is ANQGSEA. The CDR3 DNA is TGCAGCGTCGAACAGGGAGGCACTGAAGCTTTCTTT. It specifies CSVEQGGTEAFF.

The chain recombines TRBV27 with TRBJ2-2; unclear D gene. The germline gives CDR1 MNHEY, CDR2 SMNVEV (reference sequence). The length of the CDR3 is 14 residues. V dropped 2 bases and J dropped 9 bases, with 13 bases sitting between them. This CDR3 reads CASSLVPFSRELFF. In nucleotides, the CDR3 is TGTGCCAGCAGTTTAGTTCCGTTCTCCCGGGAGCTGTTTTTT.

To note about this clone: Other nucleotide sequences from this sample produce the same CDR3. The gene calls are TRBV11-2 and TRBJ1-1; D remains unclear. V was clipped by 4 bases and J by 1 base, with 7 bases between them. The CDR3 spans 13 residues. Germline-derived CDR1 and CDR2 are SGHAT and FQNNGV. The CDR3 coding sequence is TGTGCCAGCAGCTCCCGGGGGAACACTGAAGCTTTCTTT. Encoded protein: CASSSRGNTEAFF. The variable domain in full, with the rest retrieved from reference TRBV11-2 and TRBJ1-1, is EAGVAQSPRYKIIEKRQSVAFWCNPISGHATLYWYQQILGQGPKLLIQFQNNGVVDDSQLPKDRFSAERLKGVDSTLKIQPAKLEDSAVYLCASSSRGNTEAFFGQGTRLTVV.